The 8 T cell receptor beta chains in this list originate from one sample, sequenced in a study of blood T cell repertoires in COVID-19. TCRdb's table, derived via immunoSEQ multiplex PCR, lists solely in-frame clones and lacks some. The data show 190,000 or so clones, 94% seen once. The source material was peripheral blood. The receptors here all came from a man under 40 with COVID-19, enrolled during active disease.

J is TRBJ1-6 and V is TRBV3-1 (or the pseudogene TRBV3-2); 10 positions match TRBD1. CDR1 and CDR2 from the germline V gene are LGHDT and YNNKEL (reference sequence). Germline trimming cut 4 bases from V and 6 bases from J; bases unmatched to any gene: 6. There are 16 residues in the CDR3. This chain's CDR3 is CASSPRTGGGNSPLHF. In DNA, the CDR3 is TGTGCCAGCAGCCCCAGGACAGGGGGGGGTAATTCACCCCTCCACTTT.

The chain joins TRBV14 to TRBJ2-4, with D unresolved. Deletions cut 1 base from V and 0 bases from J, with 13 bases between. The CDR3 has 17 amino acids. Germline CDR1 and CDR2: SGHDN and FVKESK. The CDR3 coding sequence is TGTGCCAGCAGCCAAGTGGTTGGAGCACTAGCCAAAAACATTCAGTACTTC. This encodes CASSQVVGALAKNIQYF.

V gene TRBV7-6 combines with J gene TRBJ1-5; perhaps TRBD1 as D (6 bases). The germline gives CDR1 SGHVS, CDR2 FNYEAQ. V was cut by 5 bases and J by 2 bases, with 16 bases left in between. CDR3 length: 16 amino acids. This CDR3 is CASSEEGGGGNQPQHF. The CDR3 bases are TGTGCCAGCAGCGAAGAAGGGGGGGGTGGCAATCAGCCCCAGCATTTT.

The chain carries TRBV2 and TRBJ2-3; 7 bases are a match to TRBD1. CDR1 is SNHLY, CDR2 FYNNEI, per germline. Trimming cost V 6 bases and J 4 bases; bases outside gene matches: 7. The CDR3 length is 14 residues. The CDR3 protein is CASSMDRIPDTQYF. CDR3 DNA: TGTGCCAGCAGCATGGACAGGATCCCAGATACGCAGTATTTT.

This chain connects TRBV11-2 to TRBJ1-2; weak D call: TRBD1 (5 bases). V dropped 5 bases and J dropped 8 bases, with 15 bases sitting between them. Germline lookup yields CDR1 SGHAT and CDR2 FQNNGV. This CDR3 is 13 amino acids long. The CDR3 DNA is TGTGCCAGCAGCCAGGCCAGGGAGGAGGGCTACACCTTC. It specifies CASSQAREEGYTF.

This chain's CDR3 is CASSRDRVRGTDTQYF. DNA for the CDR3: TGTGCCAGCAGCCGGGACAGGGTTCGGGGCACAGATACGCAGTATTTT. This rearrangement joins TRBV6-4 to TRBJ2-3; 9 bases map to TRBD1. V dropped 6 bases and J dropped 1; count of bases not matched to a gene: 8. CDR1 is MRHNA, CDR2 SNTAGT, per germline. This CDR3 has 16 residues.

This clone has a single count. The rearrangement uses TRBV11-3 and TRBJ1-1; D is possibly TRBD1 (5 bases). This CDR3 is built from 12 residues. The V gene's germline CDR1 is SGHNT and CDR2 YENEEA. Trimming took 5 bases from V and 8 from J, leaving 12 bases between them. The CDR3 sequence: CASSHGQAEAFF. CDR3 nucleotides: TGTGCCAGCAGCCATGGACAAGCCGAAGCTTTCTTT.

The V call is TRBV18, the J call TRBJ2-6; 7 bases are a match to TRBD1. CDR1 is KGHSH, CDR2 LQKENI, per germline. The CDR3 is made up of 19 amino acids. V lost 8 bases to trimming and J lost 0 bases; unmatched junction nucleotides: 16. CDR3 sequence: CASHHPFDRVSSGANVLTF. The CDR3 DNA reads as TGTGCCAGCCACCATCCCTTTGACAGGGTATCCTCTGGGGCCAACGTCCTGACTTTC.